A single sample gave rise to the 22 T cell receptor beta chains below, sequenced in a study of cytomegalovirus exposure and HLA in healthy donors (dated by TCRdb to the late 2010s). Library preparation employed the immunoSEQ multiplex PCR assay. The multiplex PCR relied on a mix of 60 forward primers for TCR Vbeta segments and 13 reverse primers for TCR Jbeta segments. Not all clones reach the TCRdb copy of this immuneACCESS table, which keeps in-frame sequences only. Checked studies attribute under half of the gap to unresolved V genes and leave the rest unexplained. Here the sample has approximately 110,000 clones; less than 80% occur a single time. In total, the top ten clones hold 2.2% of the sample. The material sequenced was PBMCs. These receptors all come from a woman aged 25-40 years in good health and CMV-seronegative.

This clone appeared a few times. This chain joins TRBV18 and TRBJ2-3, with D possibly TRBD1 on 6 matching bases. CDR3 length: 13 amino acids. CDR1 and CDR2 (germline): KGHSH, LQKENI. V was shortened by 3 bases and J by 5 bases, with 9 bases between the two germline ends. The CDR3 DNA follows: TGTGCCAGCTCACCGGCAGGGGTAGATACGCAGTATTTT. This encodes CASSPAGVDTQYF.

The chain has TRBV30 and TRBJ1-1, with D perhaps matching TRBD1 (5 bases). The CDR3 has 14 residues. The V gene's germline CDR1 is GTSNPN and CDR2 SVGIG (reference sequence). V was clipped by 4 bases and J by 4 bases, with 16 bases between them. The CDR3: CAWTTQGGGTEAFF. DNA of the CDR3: TGTGCCTGGACCACCCAGGGAGGCGGCACTGAAGCTTTCTTT.

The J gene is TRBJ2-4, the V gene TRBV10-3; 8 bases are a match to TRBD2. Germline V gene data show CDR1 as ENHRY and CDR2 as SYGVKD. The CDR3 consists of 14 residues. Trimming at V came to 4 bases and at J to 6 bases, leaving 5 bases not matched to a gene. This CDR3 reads CAISVAGGGNIQYF. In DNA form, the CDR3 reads TGTGCCATCAGTGTGGCGGGAGGTGGAAACATTCAGTACTTC.

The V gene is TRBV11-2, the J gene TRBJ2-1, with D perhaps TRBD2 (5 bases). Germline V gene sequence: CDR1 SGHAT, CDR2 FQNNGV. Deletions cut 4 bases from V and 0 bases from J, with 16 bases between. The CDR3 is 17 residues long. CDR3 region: CASSSPGGHSSYNEQFF. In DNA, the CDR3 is TGTGCCAGCAGCTCCCCGGGCGGGCATAGCTCCTACAATGAGCAGTTCTTC.

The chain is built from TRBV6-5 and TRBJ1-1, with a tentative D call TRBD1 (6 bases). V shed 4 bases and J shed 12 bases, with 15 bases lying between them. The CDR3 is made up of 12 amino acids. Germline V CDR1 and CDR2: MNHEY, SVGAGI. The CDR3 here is CASSSGARVPFF. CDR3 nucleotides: TGTGCCAGCAGTTCAGGGGCCAGGGTCCCTTTCTTT.

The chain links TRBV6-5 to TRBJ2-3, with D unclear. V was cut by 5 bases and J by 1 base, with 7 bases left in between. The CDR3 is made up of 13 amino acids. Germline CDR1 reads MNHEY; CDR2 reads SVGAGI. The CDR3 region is CASSVAGTDTQYF. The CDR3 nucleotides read TGTGCCAGCAGTGTTGCAGGCACAGATACGCAGTATTTT.

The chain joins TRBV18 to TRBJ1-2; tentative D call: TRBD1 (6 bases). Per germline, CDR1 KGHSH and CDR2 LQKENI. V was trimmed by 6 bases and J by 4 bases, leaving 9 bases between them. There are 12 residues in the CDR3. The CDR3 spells CASSETGYGYTF. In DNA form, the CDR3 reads TGTGCCAGCTCGGAGACAGGCTATGGCTACACCTTC. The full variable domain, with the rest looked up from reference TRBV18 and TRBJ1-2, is NAGVMQNPRHLVRRRGQEARLRCSPMKGHSHVYWYRQLPEEGLKFMVYLQKENIIDESGMPKERFSAEFPKEGPSILRIQQVVRGDSAAYFCASSETGYGYTFGSGTRLTVV.

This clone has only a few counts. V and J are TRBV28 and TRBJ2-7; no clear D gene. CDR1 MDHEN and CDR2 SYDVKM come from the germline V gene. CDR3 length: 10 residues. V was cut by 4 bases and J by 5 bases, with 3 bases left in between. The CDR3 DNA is TGTGCCAGCAGTTCTGACGAGCAGTACTTC. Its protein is CASSSDEQYF.

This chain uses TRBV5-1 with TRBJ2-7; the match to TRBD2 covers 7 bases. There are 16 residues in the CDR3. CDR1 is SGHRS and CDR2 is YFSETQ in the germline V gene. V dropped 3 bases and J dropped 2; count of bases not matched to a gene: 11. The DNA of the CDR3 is TGCGCCAGCAGCTCCTCCTACGGGGGGTCTCCCTACGAGCAGTACTTC. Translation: CASSSSYGGSPYEQYF.

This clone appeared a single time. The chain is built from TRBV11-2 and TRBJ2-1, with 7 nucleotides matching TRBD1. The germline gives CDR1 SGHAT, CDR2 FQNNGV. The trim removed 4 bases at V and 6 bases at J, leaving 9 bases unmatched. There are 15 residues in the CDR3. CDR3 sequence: CASSSTDRAGNEQFF. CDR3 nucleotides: TGTGCCAGCAGCTCAACCGACAGGGCTGGCAATGAGCAGTTCTTC.

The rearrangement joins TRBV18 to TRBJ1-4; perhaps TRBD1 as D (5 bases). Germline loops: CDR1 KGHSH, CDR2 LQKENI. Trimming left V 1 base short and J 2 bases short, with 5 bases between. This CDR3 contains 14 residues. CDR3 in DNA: TGTGCCAGCTCACCACAGGGGACTAATGAAAAACTGTTTTTT. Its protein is CASSPQGTNEKLFF.

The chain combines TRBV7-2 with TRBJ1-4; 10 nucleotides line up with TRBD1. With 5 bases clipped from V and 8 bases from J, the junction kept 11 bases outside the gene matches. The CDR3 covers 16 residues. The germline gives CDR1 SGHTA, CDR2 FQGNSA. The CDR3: CASSLDRGTLREKLFF. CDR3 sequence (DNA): TGTGCCAGCAGCCTGGACAGGGGGACCCTGAGGGAAAAACTGTTTTTT.

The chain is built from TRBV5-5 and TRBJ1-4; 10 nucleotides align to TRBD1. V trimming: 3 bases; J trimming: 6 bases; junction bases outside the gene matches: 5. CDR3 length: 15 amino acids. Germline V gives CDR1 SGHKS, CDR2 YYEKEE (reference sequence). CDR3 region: CASSSPGQGYEKLFF. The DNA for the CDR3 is TGTGCCAGCAGCTCCCCGGGACAGGGGTATGAAAAACTGTTTTTT.

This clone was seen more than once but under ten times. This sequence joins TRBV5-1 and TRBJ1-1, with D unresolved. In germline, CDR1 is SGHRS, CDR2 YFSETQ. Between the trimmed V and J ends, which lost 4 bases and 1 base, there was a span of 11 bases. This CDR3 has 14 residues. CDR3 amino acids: CASSRGEGNTEAFF. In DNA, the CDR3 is TGCGCCAGCAGCCGCGGGGAGGGGAACACTGAAGCTTTCTTT. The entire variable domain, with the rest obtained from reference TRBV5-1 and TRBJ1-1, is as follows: KAGVTQTPRYLIKTRGQQVTLSCSPISGHRSVSWYQQTPGQGLQFLFEYFSETQRNKGNFPGRFSGRQFSNSRSEMNVSTLELGDSALYLCASSRGEGNTEAFFGQGTRLTVV.

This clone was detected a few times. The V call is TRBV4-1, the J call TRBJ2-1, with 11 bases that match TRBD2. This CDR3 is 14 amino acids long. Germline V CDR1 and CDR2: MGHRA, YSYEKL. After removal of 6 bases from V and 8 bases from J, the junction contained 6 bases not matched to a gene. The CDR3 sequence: CASRLAGGRDEQFF. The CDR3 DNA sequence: TGCGCCAGCAGGCTAGCGGGAGGTCGCGATGAGCAGTTCTTC.

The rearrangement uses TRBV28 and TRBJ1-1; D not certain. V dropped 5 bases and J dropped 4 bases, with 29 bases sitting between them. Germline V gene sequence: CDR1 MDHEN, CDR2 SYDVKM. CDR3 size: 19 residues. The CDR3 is CASSHARSGGLTSRTEAFF. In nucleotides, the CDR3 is TGTGCCAGCAGTCACGCCCGGAGTGGCGGGCTGACTTCGCGCACTGAAGCTTTCTTT.

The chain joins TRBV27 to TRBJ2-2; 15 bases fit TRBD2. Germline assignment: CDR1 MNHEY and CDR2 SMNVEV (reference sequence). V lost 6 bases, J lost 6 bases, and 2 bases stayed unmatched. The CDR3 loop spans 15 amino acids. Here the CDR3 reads CASRWTSGRAGELFF. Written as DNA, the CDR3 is TGTGCCAGCAGGTGGACTAGCGGGAGGGCCGGGGAGCTGTTTTTT.

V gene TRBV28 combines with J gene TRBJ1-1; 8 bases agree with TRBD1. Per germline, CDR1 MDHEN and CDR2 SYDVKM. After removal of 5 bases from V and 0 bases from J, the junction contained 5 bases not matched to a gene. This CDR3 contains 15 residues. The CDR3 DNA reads TGTGCCAGCAGTGAGGACAGGGTCATGAACACTGAAGCTTTCTTT. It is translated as CASSEDRVMNTEAFF. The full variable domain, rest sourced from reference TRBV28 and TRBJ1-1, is DVKVTQSSRYLVKRTGEKVFLECVQDMDHENMFWYRQDPGLGLRLIYFSYDVKMKEKGDIPEGYSVSREKKERFSLILESASTNQTSMYLCASSEDRVMNTEAFFGQGTRLTVV.

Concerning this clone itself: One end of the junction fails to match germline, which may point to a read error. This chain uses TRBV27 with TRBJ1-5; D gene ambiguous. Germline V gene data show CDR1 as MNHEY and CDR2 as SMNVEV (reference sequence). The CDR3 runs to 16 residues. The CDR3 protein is CASSLLSAGTNQPQHF. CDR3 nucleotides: TGTGCCAGCAGTTTACTTTCGGCAGGAACCAATCAACCCCAGCATTTT.

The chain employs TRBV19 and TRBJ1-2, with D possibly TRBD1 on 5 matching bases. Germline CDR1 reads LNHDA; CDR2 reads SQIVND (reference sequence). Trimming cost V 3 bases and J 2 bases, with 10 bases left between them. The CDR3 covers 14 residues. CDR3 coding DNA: TGTGCCAGTAGTATGGGGCCCAAGAACTATGGCTACACCTTC. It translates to CASSMGPKNYGYTF.

The CDR3 loop reads CASSTITGTSGEGEQFF. CDR3 sequence (DNA): TGTGCCAGCAGTACCATTACCGGGACTAGCGGGGAAGGGGAGCAGTTCTTC. This rearrangement joins TRBV27 to TRBJ2-1; 13 nucleotides match TRBD2. CDR3 length: 17 amino acids. Germline CDR1 and CDR2: MNHEY and SMNVEV (reference sequence). The junction had 14 bases not matched to a gene; V was cut back by 5 bases and J by 10 bases.

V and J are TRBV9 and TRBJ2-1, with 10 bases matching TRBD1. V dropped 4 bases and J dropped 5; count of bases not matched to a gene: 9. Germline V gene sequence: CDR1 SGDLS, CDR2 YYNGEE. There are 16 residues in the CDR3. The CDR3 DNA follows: TGTGCCAGCAGCAAACGAGACAGGGGGCGAAACAATGAGCAGTTCTTC. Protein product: CASSKRDRGRNNEQFF.